This is a list of T cell receptor beta chains from one sample in a study of OX40 agonist ivuxolimab in advanced cancers. Produced via immunoSEQ multiplex PCR; TCRdb's table is partial and in-frame only. The table records under 60,000 clones, 88% of them present only once. This sample comprised CD4+ or CD8+ T cells sorted from blood, obtained in a trial of the OX40 agonist ivuxolimab. All receptors derive from an adult with an advanced solid tumor such as melanoma, head and neck, liver or kidney cancer. CDR3s include the opening cysteine and the closing phenylalanine or tryptophan. The D gene is left open where the match is weak. The size field is filled for only some rows; it gives once, few, many or a size class.

d_gene	v_gene	abundance	j_gene	CDR3aa	CDR3nt
TRBD2	TRBV7-3	-	TRBJ2-1	CASSLTGGQTNEQFF	TGTGCCAGCAGCTTGACGGGGGGTCAAACGAATGAGCAGTTCTTC
TRBD1	TRBV10-1	-	TRBJ2-7	CASAPGQGIGEQYF	TGCGCCAGCGCCCCCGGACAGGGGATAGGAGAGCAGTACTTC
-	TRBV25-1	-	TRBJ1-4	CASSEISGNEKLFF	TGTGCCAGCAGTGAAATCTCGGGTAATGAAAAACTGTTTTTT
TRBD1	TRBV5-1	-	TRBJ1-4	CASSPGTGDEKLFF	TGCGCCAGCAGCCCCGGGACAGGGGACGAAAAACTGTTTTTT
-	TRBV7-9	-	TRBJ2-7	CASSAREFNEQYF	TGTGCCAGCAGCGCTAGGGAATTTAACGAGCAGTACTTC
-	TRBV21-1	-	TRBJ2-1	CASSTGLAGAGYLINEQFF	TGTGCCAGCAGCACCGGACTAGCGGGAGCAGGCTATCTCATCAATGAGCAGTTCTTC
TRBD2	TRBV10-3	-	TRBJ2-3	CAISGWTDPIAGARTDTQYF	TGTGCCATCAGTGGGTGGACGGATCCCATAGCGGGGGCCCGCACAGATACGCAGTATTTT
-	TRBV11-3	-	TRBJ2-7	CAQGRRAKYEQYF	TGTGCCCAAGGGCGAAGGGCGAAATACGAGCAGTACTTC
-	TRBV19	-	TRBJ2-1	CASSIGRGAYNEQFF	TGTGCCAGTAGTATAGGACGGGGGGCTTACAATGAGCAGTTCTTC
TRBD2	TRBV4-1	-	TRBJ2-7	CASSSRDLAGGFSYEQYF	TGCGCCAGCAGCTCCCGCGATCTAGCGGGGGGGTTCTCCTACGAGCAGTACTTC
TRBD1	TRBV9	-	TRBJ2-1	CASSVGQGEYNEQFF	TGTGCCAGCAGCGTAGGACAGGGAGAATACAATGAGCAGTTCTTC
-	TRBV7-9	-	TRBJ2-3	CASNRDPATDTQYF	TGTGCCAGCAACCGGGACCCAGCCACAGATACGCAGTATTTT
-	TRBV27	-	TRBJ2-7	CASRQELSYEQYF	TGTGCCAGCAGACAGGAACTCTCCTACGAGCAGTACTTC
-	TRBV6-5	once	TRBJ1-3	CASSYSSVSGNTIYF	TGTGCCAGCAGTTACAGCTCCGTCTCTGGAAACACCATATATTTT
TRBD1	TRBV29-1	-	TRBJ1-2	CSSKVTGIGYTF	TGCAGCTCCAAGGTGACAGGGATTGGCTACACCTTC
TRBD1	TRBV28	once	TRBJ2-7	CASTHLQGAYEQYF	TGTGCCAGCACACACTTACAGGGGGCCTACGAGCAGTACTTC
TRBD1	TRBV5-4	-	TRBJ1-2	CASSLGDRAPFRGYTF	TGTGCCAGCAGCTTGGGAGACAGGGCCCCCTTTCGGGGCTACACCTTC
-	TRBV19	few	TRBJ1-1	CASTTRGLNTEAFF	TGTGCCAGTACCACCAGGGGCCTTAACACTGAAGCTTTCTTT
-	TRBV5-1	once	TRBJ2-1	CASRLGSDWSSYNEQFF	TGCGCCAGCCGACTAGGTTCCGACTGGAGCTCCTACAATGAGCAGTTCTTC
TRBD1	TRBV6-1	-	TRBJ1-1	CASRDRDQNTEAFF	TGTGCCAGCAGGGACAGGGACCAAAACACTGAAGCTTTCTTT
-	TRBV28	-	TRBJ2-5	CASLTPNQETQYF	TGTGCCAGCTTGACTCCGAATCAAGAGACCCAGTACTTC
-	TRBV2	few	TRBJ1-5	CASSLGQLYSNQPQHF	TGTGCCAGCAGTCTCGGACAGCTTTATAGCAATCAGCCCCAGCATTTT
-	TRBV7-6	-	TRBJ1-1	CASSLAPGGGTEAFF	TGTGCCAGCAGCTTAGCGCCGGGAGGAGGCACTGAAGCTTTCTTT
TRBD1	TRBV5-6	-	TRBJ2-1	CASSPGPTGAVSSYNEQFF	TGTGCCAGCAGCCCCGGACCCACAGGGGCCGTGAGCTCCTACAATGAGCAGTTCTTC
-	TRBV27	-	TRBJ2-7	CASSFSAGNPYEQYF	TGTGCCAGCAGTTTCTCGGCCGGGAACCCCTACGAGCAGTACTTC
-	TRBV7-8	-	TRBJ2-1	CASSSQLSYNEQFF	TGTGCCAGCAGCTCCCAACTCTCCTACAATGAGCAGTTCTTC
-	TRBV6-5	once	TRBJ1-2	CASRLAGPYGYTF	TGTGCCAGCAGGTTAGCCGGCCCCTATGGCTACACCTTC
TRBD1	TRBV6-5	-	TRBJ1-4	CASSSGTGGNEKLFF	TGTGCCAGCAGCTCAGGGACAGGGGGAAATGAAAAACTGTTTTTT
TRBD1	TRBV2	-	TRBJ1-5	CASGRSGGNGNQPQHF	TGTGCCAGCGGCAGGTCAGGGGGCAACGGCAATCAGCCCCAGCATTTT